This T cell receptor (beta chain) originates from a study of shared clonotypes between healthy human individuals. V shed 4 bases and J shed 3 bases, with 9 bases lying between them. Germline CDR1 and CDR2: SGHAT and FQNNGV. The CDR3 has 14 amino acids. Study-level points and caveats: It was the non-shared clonotypes that had lower generation probabilities than clonotypes shared by all four donors.

Per the authors' pipeline: There were no quality scores in the junction-only immunoSEQ sequences, so filtering differed. Assay used: immunoSEQ multiplex PCR; TCRdb lists only in-frame clones, some missing. V, J and clone size reflect that table, while D and trimming were determined from the DNA. Seen here are some 500,000 clones, 90% to 97% observed once, and the top ten hold 0.05% to 0.08%. Points on this clone: What it binds is unknown.

The gene calls are TRBV11-2 and TRBJ2-2; D is ambiguous. The receptor was isolated from a woman aged 25 to 45 in good health. The sequenced material came from naive CD4+ T cells sorted from blood. Subset here: CD45RA+ positively selected. The DNA of the CDR3 is TGTGCCAGCAGCTCCCGGACCTACACCGGGGAGCTGTTTTTT. Its protein is CASSSRTYTGELFF.